The sequence of this TCR beta chain was determined in a study of graft-versus-host responses after intestinal transplantation. As for the study in general: Tacrolimus plus steroids were given to all recipients for roughly 3 years, preceded by anti-thymocyte globulin induction.

Study-wide points: Where graft-donor T cell macrochimerism was present, patients had high graft-versus-host to host-versus-graft clonal ratios in allografts.

Assay: immunoSEQ multiplex PCR; the TCRdb copy retains only in-frame clones and omits some. This table holds more than 80,000 clones, about 89% found once. Note on this clone: Its antigen remains unidentified.

Per germline, CDR1 MNHNS and CDR2 SASEGT. There are 14 residues in the CDR3. V was cut by 0 bases and J by 5 bases, with 10 bases left in between. V is TRBV6-1 and J is TRBJ1-1; D unresolved. The sequence came from a human donor who received an intestinal transplant. The material was unstimulated CD4+ T cells sorted from spleen or lymph node cells, obtained before intestinal transplant. The CDR3 DNA is TGTGCCAGCAGTGAAGCGCGACTTGGTACTGAAGCTTTCTTT. It yields the protein CASSEARLGTEAFF.